The clone carrying this TCR beta chain was observed a few times. The source of the sample is a study of T-cell reconstitution after alpha-beta-depleted transplantation in children. The TCRbeta library incorporated unique molecular identifiers. MiXCR, applied by TCRdb to the PCR reads, yields one record per CDR3 protein. The table records around 600,000 distinct CDR3 sequences, roughly 10% of them present only once. Germline V gene sequence: CDR1 SNHLY, CDR2 FYNNEI. This CDR3 is 15 amino acids long. V was cut by 1 base and J by 5 bases, with 14 bases left in between. Sequenced here: PBMCs from the stem cell graft donor, sampled from the stem cell graft. The chain recombines TRBV2 with TRBJ1-2; no clear D gene. This receptor was obtained from a human donor who donated a stem cell graft to a child with acute myeloid leukemia. The CDR3 DNA follows: TGTGCCAGCAGTGAAGGAAGGTCTGTCTTTTATGGCTACACCTTC. Translation gives CASSEGRSVFYGYTF.